The 18 T cell receptor beta chains in this list originate from one sample, sequenced in a study of identical twins. TCRdb used MiXCR to reprocess the 5' RACE reads, holding one entry per CDR3 protein. The table records 400,000 to 500,000 distinct CDR3 sequences, 13% to 15% of them present only once. This same sample was also part of a study on yellow fever vaccine responses in identical twins.

Sample: CD4+ T cells sorted from blood. The source of these receptors is a woman aged 18-29 years in good health.

The chain carries TRBV10-1 and TRBJ2-7; no definite D call. CDR3 size: 15 residues. Germline CDR1 WNHNN, CDR2 SYGVQD (reference sequence). Trimming removed 2 bases from V and 5 bases from J, with 16 bases in between. The CDR3 region has the DNA TGCGCCAGCAGTGAGCCTAGTCGGTCCGTGGACGAGCAGTACTTC. Its translation: CASSEPSRSVDEQYF.

This clonotype was picked up a small number of times. The chain employs TRBV9 and TRBJ1-6; 7 bases are shared with TRBD1. There are 14 residues in the CDR3. The germline V gene encodes CDR1 SGDLS and CDR2 YYNGEE. V lost 4 bases to trimming and J lost 7 bases; unmatched junction nucleotides: 5. CDR3 sequence (DNA): TGTGCCAGCAGCCCACGGACAGGAAATTCACCCCTCCACTTT. It translates to CASSPRTGNSPLHF.

The chain employs TRBV7-3 and TRBJ2-3, with D possibly matching TRBD1 (6 bases). V lost 1 base to trimming and J lost 1 base, with 12 bases between them. This CDR3 region has 16 residues. CDR1 and CDR2 (germline): SGHTA, FQGTGA. CDR3 DNA sequence: TGTGCCAGCAGCTTAAAGGCGGACAGCGGCACAGATACGCAGTATTTT. It translates to CASSLKADSGTDTQYF.

This clonotype was seen more than once but under ten times. This chain uses TRBV4-2 with TRBJ1-4, with D uncertain. V gave up 1 base and J gave up 8 bases, with 14 bases separating them. The length of the CDR3 is 15 residues. The germline V gene encodes CDR1 LGHNA and CDR2 YNFKEQ. The DNA of the CDR3 is TGTGCCAGCAGCCAAGTTTGGGGTGAGGACGAAAAACTGTTTTTT. Protein product: CASSQVWGEDEKLFF.

This clonotype was seen more than once but under ten times. The V and J genes are TRBV3-1 and TRBJ1-6; a weak D match, TRBD1 (5 bases). This CDR3 is 19 amino acids long. Germline values: CDR1 LGHDT, CDR2 YNNKEL (reference sequence). The V and J ends lost 4 bases and 8 bases respectively, with 27 bases between them. This CDR3 is CASSLQDSLGRYIHSPLHF. CDR3 in DNA: TGTGCCAGCAGCCTACAAGACAGTCTAGGCCGATATATTCATTCACCCCTCCACTTT.

This clonotype was detected a few times. CDR3: CAITVGVDTDTQYF. In DNA, the CDR3 is TGTGCCATCACAGTGGGGGTGGACACAGATACGCAGTATTTT. The V and J genes are TRBV10-3 and TRBJ2-3; D may correspond to TRBD1 or TRBD2 (5 bases each). This CDR3 spans 14 amino acids. The germline CDR1 and CDR2 sequences are ENHRY and SYGVKD. The V gene lost 7 bases and the J gene lost 2 bases, with 13 bases spanning the gap.

This clonotype was found many times. The CDR3 region is CSHGTSGRWANEQFF. CDR3 DNA: TGCAGTCACGGGACTAGCGGGAGGTGGGCCAATGAGCAGTTCTTC. V is TRBV29-1 and J is TRBJ2-1; 15 nucleotides agree with TRBD2. The germline CDR1 and CDR2 sequences are SQVTM and ANQGSEA. The CDR3 extends over 15 amino acids.

The chain recombines TRBV11-1 with TRBJ1-4, with no clear D. Per germline, CDR1 SGHAT and CDR2 FQDESV (reference sequence). The V end was cut by 4 bases, the J end by 4 bases, with 10 bases between. This CDR3 comprises 14 residues. CDR3 protein: CASSSDGSNEKLFF. As DNA, the CDR3 is TGTGCCAGCAGCTCGGACGGAAGTAATGAAAAACTGTTTTTT.

The gene calls are TRBV10-2 and TRBJ2-1; 9 bases are shared with TRBD2. Unmatched junction bases numbered 10, after V lost 4 bases and J lost 9 bases. This CDR3 contains 15 residues. In germline, CDR1 is WSHSY, CDR2 SAAADI. Here the CDR3 DNA reads TGCGCCAGCAGTGTGTCTAGCGGGACTTGGGGTGAGCAGTTCTTC. Protein: CASSVSSGTWGEQFF.

This clonotype has just a few counts. The chain joins TRBV20-1 to TRBJ2-7; maybe TRBD2 (7 bases). The CDR3 is made up of 12 amino acids. V was pared by 6 bases and J by 3 bases, with 12 bases between. The germline V gene encodes CDR1 DFQATT and CDR2 SNEGSKA (reference sequence). In DNA form, the CDR3 reads TGCAGTGCCACAGGGAGGGGCTACGAGCAGTACTTC. This codes for CSATGRGYEQYF.

The rearrangement links TRBV7-3 to TRBJ2-5; TRBD2 aligns across 11 bases. The germline V gene encodes CDR1 SGHTA and CDR2 FQGTGA. There are 15 residues in the CDR3. Trimming took 5 bases from V and 4 from J; bases not matched to a gene: 6. The CDR3 sequence: CASSRSGGARETQYF. The DNA of the CDR3 is TGTGCCAGCAGCCGTAGCGGGGGGGCCCGAGAGACCCAGTACTTC.

The rearrangement links TRBV20-1 to TRBJ2-5, with 10 bases lining up with TRBD2. Looked up from germline, CDR1 is DFQATT and CDR2 is SNEGSKA (reference sequence). This CDR3 is 17 amino acids long. Losses at the gene ends were 0 bases for V and 5 bases for J; bases not matched to a gene: 12. The DNA of the CDR3 is TGCAGTGCTAGAGATTATCAGCGGGGGGGCCTCGGTGAGACCCAGTACTTC. It yields the protein CSARDYQRGGLGETQYF.

This clonotype was picked up a small number of times. The chain recombines TRBV28 with TRBJ2-1; the match to TRBD2 covers 9 bases. V gave up 3 bases and J gave up 12 bases; unmatched junction bases: 12. Germline CDR1 is MDHEN and CDR2 is SYDVKM. This CDR3 contains 15 residues. The CDR3 loop is CASSFRPSSGRPQFF. The CDR3 DNA sequence: TGTGCCAGCAGTTTTCGTCCTTCCAGCGGGAGGCCGCAGTTCTTC.

This sequence joins TRBV24-1 and TRBJ2-7; 7 bases fit TRBD1. Germline CDR1 KGHDR, CDR2 SFDVKD. The CDR3 totals 14 residues. J gave up 6 bases and V 5 bases, and 9 bases lay outside the gene matches. In DNA, the CDR3 is TGTGCCACCAGTGCGCAACAGGGGAAAAGCGAGCAGTACTTC. Protein sequence: CATSAQQGKSEQYF.

The V call is TRBV6-1, the J call TRBJ2-2, with D possibly matching TRBD1 (7 bases). The germline V and J ends were trimmed by 8 bases and 5 bases, with 18 bases remaining between them. CDR3 length: 15 residues. Per the germline V gene, CDR1 is MNHNS and CDR2 is SASEGT. The CDR3 protein is CASRGPAGGTGELFF. CDR3 coding DNA: TGTGCCAGCCGTGGTCCGGCAGGGGGGACCGGGGAGCTGTTTTTT.

In this sample, this clonotype turned up a few times. The rearrangement links TRBV29-1 to TRBJ2-3; D gene ambiguous. V lost 3 bases and J 2 bases, leaving 9 bases between the germline ends. The CDR3 has 13 residues. CDR1 is SQVTM and CDR2 is ANQGSEA in the germline V gene. The CDR3 spells CSVEKGSTDTQYF. Written as DNA, the CDR3 is TGCAGCGTTGAGAAGGGATCCACAGATACGCAGTATTTT.

The rearrangement links TRBV7-2 to TRBJ2-3, with 10 bases matching TRBD2. CDR1 and CDR2 from the germline V gene are SGHTA and FQGNSA. The CDR3 spans 18 residues. The trim removed 3 bases at V and 3 bases at J, leaving 12 bases unmatched. CDR3 residues: CASSLRASGSRRTDTQYF. CDR3 nucleotide sequence: TGTGCCAGCAGCTTGAGGGCTAGCGGGAGTCGGAGGACAGATACGCAGTATTTT.

This clonotype was counted only a few times. The rearrangement joins TRBV6-1 to TRBJ2-5, with TRBD2 matching 8 bases. The junction had 12 bases not matched to a gene; V was cut back by 6 bases and J by 0 bases. Germline values: CDR1 MNHNS, CDR2 SASEGT. This CDR3 comprises 17 residues. CDR3 coding DNA: TGTGCCAGCAGCCACCTTAGTATTAGCGGGAACCAAGAGACCCAGTACTTC. Translation: CASSHLSISGNQETQYF.